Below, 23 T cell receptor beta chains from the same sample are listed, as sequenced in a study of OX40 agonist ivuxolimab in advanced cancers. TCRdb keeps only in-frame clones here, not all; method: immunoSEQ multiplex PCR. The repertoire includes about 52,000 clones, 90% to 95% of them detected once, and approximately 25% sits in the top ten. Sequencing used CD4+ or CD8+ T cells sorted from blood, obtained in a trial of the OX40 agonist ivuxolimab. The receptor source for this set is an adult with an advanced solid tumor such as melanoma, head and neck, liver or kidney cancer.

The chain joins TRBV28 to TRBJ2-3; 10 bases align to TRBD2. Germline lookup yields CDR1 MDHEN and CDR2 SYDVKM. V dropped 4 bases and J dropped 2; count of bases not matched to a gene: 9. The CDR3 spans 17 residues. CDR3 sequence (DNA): TGTGCCAGCAGTTGGAGCGGGAGGGGCCCCGACACAGATACGCAGTATTTT. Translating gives CASSWSGRGPDTDTQYF. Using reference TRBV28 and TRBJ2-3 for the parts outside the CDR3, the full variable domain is DVKVTQSSRYLVKRTGEKVFLECVQDMDHENMFWYRQDPGLGLRLIYFSYDVKMKEKGDIPEGYSVSREKKERFSLILESASTNQTSMYLCASSWSGRGPDTDTQYFGPGTRLTVL.

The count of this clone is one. The CDR3 loop reads CASSSGTTNTGELFF. DNA for the CDR3: TGTGCCAGCAGCTCCGGGACGACGAACACCGGGGAGCTGTTTTTT. V and J are TRBV28 and TRBJ2-2; D may match TRBD1 or TRBD2 (5 bases each). V was clipped by 6 bases and J by 0 bases, with 11 bases between them. Germline V gene data show CDR1 as MDHEN and CDR2 as SYDVKM. This CDR3 is built from 15 residues.

CDR3 coding DNA: TGTGCCAGCAGCTCAGGAAGCGGGAGAGGAGAGCAGTTCTTC. Translation gives CASSSGSGRGEQFF. This rearrangement joins TRBV7-3 to TRBJ2-1, with 8 bases that match TRBD2. The CDR3 covers 14 residues. Trimming took 4 bases from V and 10 from J; bases not matched to a gene: 9. Germline assignment: CDR1 SGHTA and CDR2 FQGTGA.

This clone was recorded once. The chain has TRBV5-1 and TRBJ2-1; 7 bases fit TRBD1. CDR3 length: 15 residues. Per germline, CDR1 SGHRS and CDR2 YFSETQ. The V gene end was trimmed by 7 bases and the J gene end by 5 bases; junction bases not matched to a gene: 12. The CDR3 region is CASLPYPGTDNEQFF. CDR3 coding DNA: TGCGCCAGCTTGCCATACCCGGGGACAGACAATGAGCAGTTCTTC.

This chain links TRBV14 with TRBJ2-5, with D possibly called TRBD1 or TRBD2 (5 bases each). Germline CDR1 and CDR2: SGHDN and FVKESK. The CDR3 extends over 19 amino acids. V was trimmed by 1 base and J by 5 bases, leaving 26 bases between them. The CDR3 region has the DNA TGTGCCAGCAGCCAAGTATGGAACGACGGGACGCCTCGAGACGAGACCCAGTACTTC. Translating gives CASSQVWNDGTPRDETQYF. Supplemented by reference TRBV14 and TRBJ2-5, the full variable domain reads EAGVTQFPSHSVIEKGQTVTLRCDPISGHDNLYWYRRVMGKEIKFLLHFVKESKQDESGMPNNRFLAERTGGTYSTLKVQPAELEDSGVYFCASSQVWNDGTPRDETQYFGPGTRLLVL.

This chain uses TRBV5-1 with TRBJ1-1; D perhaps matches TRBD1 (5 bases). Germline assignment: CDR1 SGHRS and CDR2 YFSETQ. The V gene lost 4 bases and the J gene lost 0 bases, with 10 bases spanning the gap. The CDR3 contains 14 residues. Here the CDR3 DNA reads TGCGCCAGCAGCGTCGGGGGGTTGAACACTGAAGCTTTCTTT. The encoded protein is CASSVGGLNTEAFF. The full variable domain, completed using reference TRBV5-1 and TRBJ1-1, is KAGVTQTPRYLIKTRGQQVTLSCSPISGHRSVSWYQQTPGQGLQFLFEYFSETQRNKGNFPGRFSGRQFSNSRSEMNVSTLELGDSALYLCASSVGGLNTEAFFGQGTRLTVV.

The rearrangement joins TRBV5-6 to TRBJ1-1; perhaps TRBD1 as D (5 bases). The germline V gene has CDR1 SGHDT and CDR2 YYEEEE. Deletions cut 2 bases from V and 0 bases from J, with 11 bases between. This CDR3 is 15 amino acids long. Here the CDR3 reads CASSFPGRMNTEAFF. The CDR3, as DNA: TGTGCCAGCAGCTTTCCAGGGAGGATGAACACTGAAGCTTTCTTT.

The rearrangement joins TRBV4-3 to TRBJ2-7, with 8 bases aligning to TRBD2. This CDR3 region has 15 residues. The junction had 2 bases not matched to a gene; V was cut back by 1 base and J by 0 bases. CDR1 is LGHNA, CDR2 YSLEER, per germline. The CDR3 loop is CASSQVLADSYEQYF. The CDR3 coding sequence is TGCGCCAGCAGCCAAGTACTAGCGGACTCCTACGAGCAGTACTTC.

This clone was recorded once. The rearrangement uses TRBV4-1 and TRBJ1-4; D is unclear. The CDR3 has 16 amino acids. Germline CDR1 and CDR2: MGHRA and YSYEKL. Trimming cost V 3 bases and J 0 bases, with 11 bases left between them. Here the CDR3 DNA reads TGCGCCAGCAGCCAGGAAGCAAGGACAACTAATGAAAAACTGTTTTTT. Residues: CASSQEARTTNEKLFF.

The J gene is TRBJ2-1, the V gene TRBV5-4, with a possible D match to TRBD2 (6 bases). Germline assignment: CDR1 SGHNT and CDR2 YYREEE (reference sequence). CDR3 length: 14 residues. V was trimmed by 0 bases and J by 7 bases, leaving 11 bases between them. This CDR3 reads CASSLGDFNNEQFF. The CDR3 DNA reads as TGTGCCAGCAGCTTGGGGGACTTCAATAATGAGCAGTTCTTC.

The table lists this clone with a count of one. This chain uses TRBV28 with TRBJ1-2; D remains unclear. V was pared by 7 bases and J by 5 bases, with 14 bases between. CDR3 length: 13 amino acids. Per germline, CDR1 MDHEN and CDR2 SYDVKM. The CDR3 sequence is CASTYPLAYGYTF. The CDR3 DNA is TGTGCCAGCACCTACCCGCTGGCATATGGCTACACCTTC.

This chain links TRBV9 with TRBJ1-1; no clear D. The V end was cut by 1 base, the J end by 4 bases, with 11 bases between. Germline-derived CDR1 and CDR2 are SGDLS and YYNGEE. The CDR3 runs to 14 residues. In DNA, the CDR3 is TGTGCCAGCAGCGTAAATAAAGGGAGCACTGAAGCTTTCTTT. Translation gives CASSVNKGSTEAFF. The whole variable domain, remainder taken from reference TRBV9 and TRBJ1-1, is DSGVTQTPKHLITATGQRVTLRCSPRSGDLSVYWYQQSLDQGLQFLIQYYNGEERAKGNILERFSAQQFPDLHSELNLSSLELGDSALYFCASSVNKGSTEAFFGQGTRLTVV.

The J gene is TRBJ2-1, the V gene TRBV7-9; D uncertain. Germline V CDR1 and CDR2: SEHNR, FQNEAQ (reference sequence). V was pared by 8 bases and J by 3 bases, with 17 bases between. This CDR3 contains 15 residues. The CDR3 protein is CASAAPLDLYNEQFF. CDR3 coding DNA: TGTGCCAGCGCCGCCCCGCTCGACCTCTACAATGAGCAGTTCTTC.

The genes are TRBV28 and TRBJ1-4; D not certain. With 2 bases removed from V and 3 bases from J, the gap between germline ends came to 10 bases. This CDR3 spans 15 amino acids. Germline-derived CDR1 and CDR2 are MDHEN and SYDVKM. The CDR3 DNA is TGTGCCAGCAGTTTAAATGCGGGAGCTAATGAAAAACTGTTTTTT. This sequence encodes CASSLNAGANEKLFF.

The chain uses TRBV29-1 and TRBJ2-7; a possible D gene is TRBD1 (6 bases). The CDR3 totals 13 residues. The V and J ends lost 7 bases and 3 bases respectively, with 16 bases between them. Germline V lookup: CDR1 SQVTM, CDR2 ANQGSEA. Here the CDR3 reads CSGTDDFSYEQYF. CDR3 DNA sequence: TGCAGCGGGACAGACGACTTTAGCTACGAGCAGTACTTC.

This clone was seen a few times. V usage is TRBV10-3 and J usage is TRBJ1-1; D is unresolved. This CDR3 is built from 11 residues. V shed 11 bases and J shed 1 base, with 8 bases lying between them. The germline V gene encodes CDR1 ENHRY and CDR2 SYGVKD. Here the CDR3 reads CAAGANTEAFF. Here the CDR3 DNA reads TGTGCCGCCGGAGCGAACACTGAAGCTTTCTTT.

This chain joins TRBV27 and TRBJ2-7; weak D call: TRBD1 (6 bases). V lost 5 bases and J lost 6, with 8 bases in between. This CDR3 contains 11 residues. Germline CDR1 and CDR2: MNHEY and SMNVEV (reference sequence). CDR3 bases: TGTGCCAGCAGTACAGGGCTCGAGCAGTACTTC. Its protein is CASSTGLEQYF.

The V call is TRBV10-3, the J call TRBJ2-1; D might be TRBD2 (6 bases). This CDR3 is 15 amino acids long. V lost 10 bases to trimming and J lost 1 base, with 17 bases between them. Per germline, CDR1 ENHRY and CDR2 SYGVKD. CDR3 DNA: TGTGCCACCACTCAGGTTGGACTATCCTACAATGAGCAGTTCTTC. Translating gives CATTQVGLSYNEQFF.

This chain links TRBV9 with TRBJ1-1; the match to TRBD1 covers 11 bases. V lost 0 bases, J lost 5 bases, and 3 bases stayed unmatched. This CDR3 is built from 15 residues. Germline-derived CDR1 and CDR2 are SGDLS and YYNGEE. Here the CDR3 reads CASSVGGQGVTEAFF. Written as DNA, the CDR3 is TGTGCCAGCAGCGTAGGGGGACAGGGGGTGACTGAAGCTTTCTTT.

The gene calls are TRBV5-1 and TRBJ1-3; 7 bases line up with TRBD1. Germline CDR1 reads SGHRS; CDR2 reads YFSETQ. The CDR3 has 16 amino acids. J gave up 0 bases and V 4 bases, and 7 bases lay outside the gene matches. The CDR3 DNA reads TGCGCCAGCAGCACAAGACAGGGTCTCTCTGGAAACACCATATATTTT. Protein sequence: CASSTRQGLSGNTIYF.

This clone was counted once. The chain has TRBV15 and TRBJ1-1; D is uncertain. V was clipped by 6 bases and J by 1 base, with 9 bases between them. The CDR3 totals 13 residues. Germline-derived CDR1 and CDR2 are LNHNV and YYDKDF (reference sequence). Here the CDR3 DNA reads TGTGCCACCAGGCCGACGGCGAACACTGAAGCTTTCTTT. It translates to CATRPTANTEAFF.

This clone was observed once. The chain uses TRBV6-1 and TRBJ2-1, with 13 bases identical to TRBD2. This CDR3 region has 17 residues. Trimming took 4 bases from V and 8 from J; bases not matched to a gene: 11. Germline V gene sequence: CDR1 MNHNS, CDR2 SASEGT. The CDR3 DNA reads TGTGCCAGCAGTGTGGGCTTGGGACTAGCGGGAATATATGAGCAGTTCTTC. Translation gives CASSVGLGLAGIYEQFF.

CDR3 protein: CASSQDPRPNTEAFF. In nucleotides, the CDR3 is TGCGCCAGCAGCCAAGATCCCCGCCCGAACACTGAAGCTTTCTTT. This chain joins TRBV4-1 and TRBJ1-1; D is unclear. V lost 0 bases and J lost 1, with 9 bases in between. This CDR3 contains 15 residues. Germline CDR1 reads MGHRA; CDR2 reads YSYEKL.